This T cell receptor (beta chain) is from a study of blood T cell repertoires in COVID-19 (dated by TCRdb to the early 2020s). For the wider study: Samples covering the acute and convalescent phases of COVID-19 were provided by collaborators in the United States, Italy and Spain. The prospective study material was composed of cDNA or gDNA derived from T cells, B-cell-depleted T cells, or PBMCs. Subjects who had been exposed to COVID-19, were actively infected with it, or had recovered from it provided the deeply sampled blood TCRbeta repertoires that made up the dataset. The repertoires were made available in a free public database intended to serve as a resource for research on the immune response to SARS-CoV-2. Samples were obtained from the ongoing ImmuneRACE study (first 160 participants) and from some 1,300 subjects provided by 6 global collaborators. Sample metadata almost always included a de-identified subject ID, COVID-19 status, age in years and sex. HLA class I and class II types, where available, came from metadata supplied by the sample provider rather than from assay-based typing. On the study overall, not on this receptor specifically: How much clinical and demographic metadata was included differed by source and by participant, and the metadata was provided uncurated.

This clone is a singleton in its sample. This clone's antigen is unknown. No base quality information exists; no much larger clone differs at one position. Trimming removed 2 bases from V and 11 bases from J, leaving 21 bases between the germline ends. CDR1 and CDR2 were assigned from the germline V gene as KGHSH and LQKENI. Including the terminal cysteine and phenylalanine, the CDR3 comprises 15 residues. This entry keeps only the CDR3 DNA: 45 bases, framed from base 1. TCRbeta CDR3 regions were amplified from genomic DNA by means of the immunoSEQ Assay, a bias-controlled multiplex PCR. Per the source publication's procedure: The number of nucleated cells in each sample was estimated from the amplification of reference gene primers within the assay. To quantify the absolute abundance of each unique TCRbeta CDR3 rearrangement, sequence reads were collapsed and filtered. For each sample, productive Simpson clonality was calculated as the square root of Simpson's diversity index across productive rearrangements. Imported from immuneACCESS, the table was reduced by TCRdb to in-frame sequences with V and J called. These copies leave out some clones; in studies compared against another copy, an unresolved V gene accounts for under half, and the cause of the remainder is not known. V and J calls and clone size are copied from that table; D and trimming were computed from the DNA. The sample table contains approximately 120,000 clones; only one count was recorded for approximately 85% of them. The top ten hold less than 3.5% of the sample.

In Seattle, one collaborating source enrolled patients while the infection was active and tracked those patients longitudinally over the course of disease. The collaborating institutions used their own protocols to collect whole blood in K2EDTA tubes. For TCRbeta analysis, collaborator samples were shipped as frozen whole blood, as isolated PBMCs, or as DNA extracted from either sample type. The TCR was taken from an elderly woman with COVID-19, enrolled during active disease. The V and J genes are TRBV18 and TRBJ1-2; the D gene identity is not certain. The sequenced sample consisted of peripheral blood. The CDR3 protein: CASSPSARGNGEYTF. The nucleotide sequence is given as TGTGCCAGCTCACCATCCGCCCGGGGAAATGGGGAATACACCTTC.